This T cell receptor beta chain was identified during a study of control samples from healthy donors and cancer patients. The repertoire was sequenced with immunoSEQ multiplex PCR; TCRdb's copy has only in-frame clones and lacks some. The sample holds approximately 100,000 clones, 80% to 95% seen once. The TCR originated in a human donor in good health. The donor label of this sample is uncertain. Sequencing was carried out using blood.

The CDR3 bases are TGTGCCAGTAGTATAGGCGCTGGAAACACCATATATTTT. It yields the protein CASSIGAGNTIYF. The rearrangement links TRBV19 to TRBJ1-3; no firm D call. CDR1 and CDR2 from the germline V gene are LNHDA and SQIVND (reference sequence). CDR3 length: 13 amino acids. Trimming took 1 base from V and 2 from J, leaving 3 bases between them.